The 5 T cell receptor beta chains in this list originate from one sample, sequenced in a study of T cell changes during pregnancy in multiple sclerosis. The data were produced by immunoSEQ multiplex PCR, yet TCRdb's version contains in-frame clones alone and is incomplete. Of about 93,000 clones in the sample, roughly 90% were seen once. The source was peripheral blood, collected before pregnancy. The receptors stem from a female donor with multiple sclerosis, enrolled in a pregnancy study.

The V and J genes are TRBV6-1 and TRBJ1-5; the D gene is possibly TRBD1 (6 bases). The V end lost 5 bases, the J end lost 5 bases, and 13 bases lay between the germline ends. Germline V gives CDR1 MNHNS, CDR2 SASEGT. This CDR3 region has 14 residues. The CDR3 reads CASSLTGLDQPQHF. The CDR3, as DNA: TGTGCCAGCAGTTTGACAGGTCTGGATCAGCCCCAGCATTTT.

The chain carries TRBV7-2 and TRBJ2-1, with TRBD2 matching 7 bases. The J segment lost 6 bases and the V segment lost 1 base, leaving 9 bases of the junction unmatched. This CDR3 has 16 residues. Germline lookup yields CDR1 SGHTA and CDR2 FQGNSA. CDR3 DNA: TGTGCCAGCAGCTTAGTGGCTAGCGGTAATATCAATGAGCAGTTCTTC. Its protein product is CASSLVASGNINEQFF.

The chain combines TRBV19 with TRBJ1-1, with D tentatively TRBD1 (6 bases). Germline V lookup: CDR1 LNHDA, CDR2 SQIVND (reference sequence). With 6 bases removed from V and 3 bases from J, the gap between germline ends came to 11 bases. This CDR3 comprises 13 residues. The CDR3 nucleotides are TGTGCCAGTAGCAAAGGGGGATACACTGAAGCTTTCTTT. Residues: CASSKGGYTEAFF.

This clone showed up just a few times. The V and J genes are TRBV18 and TRBJ2-3, with TRBD2 matching over 7 bases. In germline, CDR1 is KGHSH, CDR2 LQKENI. The CDR3 spans 16 residues. Trimming removed 6 bases from V and 2 bases from J; junction bases left unmatched: 11. CDR3 amino acids: CASSSTLATNTDTQYF. The CDR3 nucleotides read TGTGCCAGCTCCTCTACACTAGCGACGAACACAGATACGCAGTATTTT.

The genes are TRBV5-1 and TRBJ2-1; 7 bases are shared with TRBD1. With V trimmed by 4 bases and J by 8 bases, 9 bases remained unmatched. Looked up from germline, CDR1 is SGHRS and CDR2 is YFSETQ. The CDR3 contains 14 residues. As DNA, the CDR3 is TGCGCCAGCAGCCTTGACAGGGTCGGAGATGAGCAGTTCTTC. It encodes CASSLDRVGDEQFF.